This T cell receptor beta chain came from a study of blood T cells in healthy people across ages (dated by TCRdb to about 2015). Context from the whole study: In model experiments, template switching captured about one uniquely barcoded TCR beta cDNA molecule for every two T cells. To track age-related changes in TCR beta repertoire diversity, the study relied on deep sequencing normalized with unique cDNA molecular identifiers. To avoid experimental bias, donors of different ages were randomly spread across the sequencing lanes. Using the same blood draw, the study looked at two additional independent replicas of 1 million unique cDNA reads for two donors, one aged 18 to 30 and the other aged 80 or older. The donors were split into four age groups: young (average 16 years), middle-aged (roughly 40), aged (approximately 59) and long-lived (approximately 89). The paper's findings and limits, for the study overall: Observed TCR beta diversity correlated strongly with the percentage of naive T cells measured by flow cytometry. Donor CMV infection status was unknown, potentially confounding age-related changes in expanded clonotypes. Total diversity estimates from one million sequenced T cells were considered lower bounds and underestimates. As age increased, observed TCR beta diversity per million T cells dropped in a roughly linear way, and a significant reduction was already evident by age 40. Compared with the aged group, the long-lived group had more naive CD4+ T cells, fewer expanded clones and increased TCR diversity, a pattern suggesting age selection. Conclusive comparison of naive and antigen-experienced compartments was prevented by the profiling of bulk unsorted PBMCs.

The CDR3 sequence holds 13 residues, the cysteine and phenylalanine included. The only DNA kept is the CDR3, 39 bases in frame from the first base. V lost 4 bases and J lost 10 bases, and the count of bases not matched to a germline gene is 8. Per the germline V gene (reference sequence), SGHKS is the CDR1 and YYEKEE is the CDR2. Remarks on this clonotype: Its antigen remains unidentified. It has no much larger one-base neighbor in the sample; base qualities were not kept.

Systemically healthy Caucasian individuals from Russia, approximately 39 in total and aged roughly 6 to 90 years, were included as donors. Each donor gave about 11 milliliters of peripheral blood, drawn into EDTA-treated Vacutainer tubes. Ficoll-Paque density-gradient centrifugation was used to isolate PBMCs, with at least 6.5 million per sample. Trizol reagent was used to extract total RNA from the PBMCs, yielding at least 6 micrograms per sample. For every donor, an aliquot of PBMCs went through flow cytometry to measure the percentages of naive CD45RAhigh/CD27high T cells. Receptors were amplified or captured by 5' RACE. Sequencing used an Illumina HiSeq 2500. A second PCR of 7 to 11 cycles was run with a J-beta primer mix and a sample-barcoded 5' primer. A template-switch 5' adaptor carrying 12 random nucleotides introduced a unique molecular identifier onto each TCR beta cDNA molecule. At least 3 million CDR3-containing paired-end reads were obtained from each sample. First-strand cDNA was synthesized from all RNA with the Mint cDNA synthesis kit, primed by a TRBC-specific oligonucleotide. Following uracil-DNA glycosylase treatment, all cDNA underwent a first 18-cycle PCR with the universal primers M1SS and BC2_uni_R. As for the original processing: For normalization, 1 million high-quality reads were randomly selected from each sample, with every read carrying a distinct molecular identifier. Reads sharing molecular identifiers were discarded rather than binned into consensus sequences. CDR3 identification, clonotype clustering and error correction used MiTCR with a Q25 quality threshold and the strictest error-elimination algorithm. A nonparametric unseen species model with Euler transformation was used to estimate lower-bound total TCR beta diversity. TCRdb passed the public sequencing reads through fastp at Q25 and MiXCR, retaining productive beta sequences. Each entry merges the rows of one CDR3 protein and shows their most common DNA and genes. TCRdb, not the authors, supplied the V and J calls. Recorded for this sample are 800,000 to 1,000,000 distinct CDR3 sequences; approximately 49% of them occurred a single time. Together, the top ten hold about an eighth of the sample.

The chain joins TRBV5-5 to TRBJ2-1, with 7 junctional bases fitting TRBD2. The sequence was collected from a man aged 25 to 40 in good health. The material sequenced was blood. The encoded CDR3 is CASSLGGLREQFF. The DNA sequence follows: TGTGCCAGCAGCCTCGGGGGGTTGAGGGAGCAGTTCTTC. The full variable domain, with segments outside the CDR3 supplied by the reference TRBV5-5 and TRBJ2-1 proteins, appears as DAGVTQSPTHLIKTRGQQVTLRCSPISGHKSVSWYQQVLGQGPQFIFQYYEKEERGRGNFPDRFSARQFPNYSSELNVNALLLGDSALYLCASSLGGLREQFFGPGTRLTVL.